The 32 T cell receptor beta chains in this list originate from one sample, sequenced in a study of blood T cell repertoires in COVID-19. Using immunoSEQ multiplex PCR, the repertoire was profiled, and TCRdb retains in-frame clones only, with some absent. The table records hundreds of thousands of clones, approximately 90% of them present only once. Sequencing used peripheral blood. Source of these receptors: a woman aged 25-40 years with active or convalescent COVID-19.

This chain joins TRBV3-1 (or the pseudogene TRBV3-2) and TRBJ2-1; D is unresolved. Trimming left V 0 bases short and J 6 bases short, with 9 bases between. This CDR3 has 14 amino acids. The V gene's germline CDR1 is LGHDT and CDR2 YNNKEL (reference sequence). Here the CDR3 reads CASSQDPTFNEQFF. DNA of the CDR3: TGTGCCAGCAGCCAAGACCCCACATTCAATGAGCAGTTCTTC.

This chain uses TRBV27 with TRBJ2-1, with TRBD2 identical over 9 bases. Losses at the gene ends were 5 bases for V and 5 bases for J; bases not matched to a gene: 7. This CDR3 is 15 amino acids long. Germline CDR1 MNHEY, CDR2 SMNVEV (reference sequence). In DNA, the CDR3 is TGTGCCAGCAGTCCCGTGGCGGGGGGGAACAATGAGCAGTTCTTC. Translated, it gives CASSPVAGGNNEQFF.

V usage is TRBV2 and J usage is TRBJ2-3; D is uncertain. This CDR3 region has 14 residues. Germline-derived CDR1 and CDR2 are SNHLY and FYNNEI. Trimming removed 3 bases from V and 1 base from J, with 8 bases in between. CDR3 nucleotides: TGTGCCAGCAGTGACAGGTGGGGCACAGATACGCAGTATTTT. Translating gives CASSDRWGTDTQYF.

The genes are TRBV3-1 (or the pseudogene TRBV3-2) and TRBJ2-7; the D gene is possibly TRBD1 (6 bases). Germline CDR1 LGHDT, CDR2 YNNKEL (reference sequence). CDR3 length: 12 amino acids. V was pared by 2 bases and J by 7 bases, with 9 bases between. CDR3 in DNA: TGTGCCAGCAGCCAACAGGGGAGAGAGCAGTACTTC. Protein sequence: CASSQQGREQYF.

The V call is TRBV7-2, the J call TRBJ1-2, with 7 bases lining up with TRBD1. Germline V gene sequence: CDR1 SGHTA, CDR2 FQGNSA. Trimming removed 1 base from V and 4 bases from J; junction bases left unmatched: 6. The CDR3 covers 15 residues. The CDR3 DNA reads TGTGCCAGCAGCTTAGGGGGACAGCGCTTCTATGGCTACACCTTC. Translation: CASSLGGQRFYGYTF.

V and J are TRBV10-3 and TRBJ2-1; 12 bases align to TRBD1. The CDR3 runs to 16 residues. From germline, CDR1 is ENHRY and CDR2 SYGVKD. V was pared by 2 bases and J by 5 bases, with 4 bases of the junction left unmatched. The CDR3 spells CAISEPGTGGNNEQFF. CDR3 nucleotide sequence: TGTGCCATCAGTGAGCCCGGGACAGGGGGCAACAATGAGCAGTTCTTC.

The chain is built from TRBV29-1 and TRBJ1-1; TRBD1 matches at 7 bases. Germline V CDR1 and CDR2: SQVTM, ANQGSEA. CDR3 length: 13 amino acids. V shed 6 bases and J 1 base; nucleotides not matched to a gene: 5. CDR3 region: CSVAGQQNTEAFF. Here the CDR3 DNA reads TGCAGCGTGGCGGGACAGCAGAACACTGAAGCTTTCTTT.

CDR3 loop: CASSLGGDRVYEQYF. The CDR3 DNA reads TGTGCCAGCAGCTTAGGTGGGGACAGGGTCTACGAGCAGTACTTC. V and J are TRBV7-2 and TRBJ2-7; the match to TRBD1 covers 9 bases. The trim removed 1 base at V and 3 bases at J, leaving 4 bases unmatched. Germline V gives CDR1 SGHTA, CDR2 FQGNSA. This CDR3 comprises 15 residues.

V gene TRBV3-1 (or the pseudogene TRBV3-2) combines with J gene TRBJ1-5; D remains unclear. Trimming left V 4 bases short and J 5 bases short, with 9 bases between. The CDR3 spans 13 residues. Germline V lookup: CDR1 LGHDT, CDR2 YNNKEL (reference sequence). The CDR3 sequence: CASSPDLDQPQHF. The CDR3 DNA sequence: TGTGCCAGCAGCCCGGACTTAGATCAGCCCCAGCATTTT.

The J gene is TRBJ2-3, the V gene TRBV19; 13 positions agree with TRBD2. V gave up 11 bases and J gave up 7 bases; unmatched junction bases: 9. CDR1 and CDR2 (germline): LNHDA, SQIVND (reference sequence). The CDR3 runs 14 residues. CDR3 loop: CAASPGLAGNTQYF. Written as DNA, the CDR3 is TGTGCCGCGAGCCCGGGACTAGCGGGAAATACGCAGTATTTT.

The chain employs TRBV27 and TRBJ2-7; D perhaps matches TRBD1 (5 bases). The CDR3 is 13 amino acids. The V gene lost 10 bases and the J gene lost 5 bases, with 18 bases spanning the gap. Germline CDR1 and CDR2: MNHEY and SMNVEV (reference sequence). Here the CDR3 reads CANRPWGLDEQYF. The CDR3 nucleotides read TGTGCCAATAGGCCCTGGGGCCTCGACGAGCAGTACTTC.

This clone appeared a few times. The chain couples TRBV7-2 to TRBJ2-1, with 7 nucleotides matching TRBD2. Looked up from germline, CDR1 is SGHTA and CDR2 is FQGNSA. The CDR3 contains 16 residues. V lost 2 bases, J lost 4 bases, and 8 bases stayed unmatched. The CDR3 nucleotides read TGTGCCAGCAGCTTATATGGGGGGGGGACTTACAATGAGCAGTTCTTC. The encoded protein is CASSLYGGGTYNEQFF.

This chain connects TRBV4-1 to TRBJ2-7, with TRBD2 matching 9 bases. V gave up 5 bases and J gave up 0 bases; unmatched junction bases: 2. CDR3 size: 14 residues. Germline CDR1 reads MGHRA; CDR2 reads YSYEKL. In nucleotides, the CDR3 is TGCGCCAGCAGCTATAGCGGGAGCTCCTACGAGCAGTACTTC. It yields the protein CASSYSGSSYEQYF.

The chain carries TRBV21-1 and TRBJ1-1; the table's D gene call, TRBD1, was not cross checked with the DNA. TRBV21-1 is reported as a pseudogene. The CDR3 covers 16 residues. The CDR3, as DNA: TGTGCCAGCAGCAAACCCGGGACAGGGCTCTCAACTGAAGCTTTCTTT. This encodes CASSKPGTGLSTEAFF.

This chain uses TRBV24-1 with TRBJ2-2; 7 bases match TRBD2. Germline V gene sequence: CDR1 KGHDR, CDR2 SFDVKD. Trimming cost V 6 bases and J 4 bases; bases outside gene matches: 10. This CDR3 region has 16 residues. CDR3 loop: CATSLLGGVGTGELFF. Written as DNA, the CDR3 is TGTGCCACCAGTCTCCTTGGGGGGGTTGGCACCGGGGAGCTGTTTTTT.

CDR3 residues: CASSERQGTSGNTIYF. In DNA, the CDR3 is TGTGCCAGCAGTGAACGACAGGGCACCTCTGGAAACACCATATATTTT. The J gene is TRBJ1-3, the V gene TRBV6-1; 7 nucleotides align to TRBD1. Germline V gives CDR1 MNHNS, CDR2 SASEGT. V gave up 2 bases and J gave up 0 bases; unmatched junction bases: 4. This CDR3 has 16 amino acids.

The rearrangement links TRBV5-5 to TRBJ1-2; possible D gene TRBD1, 5 bases. The CDR3 contains 14 residues. Germline CDR1 SGHKS, CDR2 YYEKEE (reference sequence). Trimming shortened V by 3 bases and J by 1 base, and 10 bases separated the two germline ends. CDR3 nucleotides: TGTGCCAGCAGCTCCCAGGGTTTTAACTATGGCTACACCTTC. It encodes CASSSQGFNYGYTF.

This clone was recorded once. The V call is TRBV30, the J call TRBJ1-2; D is unresolved. Germline CDR1 and CDR2: GTSNPN and SVGIG (reference sequence). CDR3 length: 12 amino acids. V was shortened by 3 bases and J by 6 bases, with 11 bases between the two germline ends. The CDR3 protein is CAWSTTWDGYTF. DNA for the CDR3: TGTGCCTGGAGCACTACTTGGGATGGCTACACCTTC.

This sequence joins TRBV6-5 and TRBJ1-2; D gene uncertain. Germline V gene lookup returns CDR1 MNHEY and CDR2 SVGAGI. The CDR3 spans 13 residues. Trimming took off 7 bases at V and 4 bases at J, with 13 bases between the two ends. The CDR3 loop reads CASTSRGFYGYTF. The CDR3 DNA follows: TGTGCCAGCACGAGTCGGGGTTTCTATGGCTACACCTTC.

Here the CDR3 reads CASSQGPLRSSGGAPYEQYF. CDR3 DNA: TGTGCCAGCAGCCAGGGCCCCCTCCGATCTAGCGGGGGTGCCCCCTACGAGCAGTACTTC. The rearrangement joins TRBV4-2 to TRBJ2-7, with TRBD2 identical over 10 bases. CDR1 and CDR2 from the germline V gene are LGHNA and YNFKEQ. J gave up 2 bases and V 3 bases, and 19 bases lay outside the gene matches. CDR3 length: 20 amino acids.

The chain is built from TRBV28 and TRBJ1-3; 9 bases agree with TRBD1. CDR3 length: 15 residues. CDR1 is MDHEN and CDR2 is SYDVKM in the germline V gene. V was clipped by 6 bases and J by 2 bases; unmatched bases: 5. The CDR3 reads CASRDRGEAGNTIYF. The DNA of the CDR3 is TGTGCCAGCAGAGACAGGGGGGAGGCTGGAAACACCATATATTTT.

The chain has TRBV6-6 and TRBJ1-2; D is unresolved. V was pared by 6 bases and J by 8 bases, with 16 bases between. Germline V gene data show CDR1 as MNHNY and CDR2 as SVGAGI (reference sequence). The CDR3 has 13 residues. The DNA for the CDR3 is TGTGCCAGCAGACGAACAGACGTGGGCGGCTACACCTTC. This gives the protein CASRRTDVGGYTF.

The chain has TRBV5-8 and TRBJ2-4, with D perhaps TRBD1 (6 bases). CDR3 length: 17 amino acids. Germline lookup yields CDR1 SGHTS and CDR2 YDEGEE. V lost 0 bases to trimming and J lost 3 bases, with 16 bases between them. In nucleotides, the CDR3 is TGTGCCAGCAGCTTGGTAGAAAGGACAGTTGGCAAAAACATTCAGTACTTC. It translates to CASSLVERTVGKNIQYF.

This chain uses TRBV11-2 with TRBJ2-2, with D maybe TRBD2 (5 bases). CDR3 length: 16 amino acids. The V end was cut by 5 bases, the J end by 2 bases, with 15 bases between. Germline loops: CDR1 SGHAT, CDR2 FQNNGV. CDR3 nucleotide sequence: TGTGCCAGCAGCCAGAGCGGTGGCCTCAACACCGGGGAGCTGTTTTTT. It yields the protein CASSQSGGLNTGELFF.

The rearrangement links TRBV7-7 to TRBJ2-5, with 10 bases identical to TRBD2. V lost 2 bases, J lost 4 bases, and 1 base stayed unmatched. Germline values: CDR1 SSHAT, CDR2 FNYEAQ (reference sequence). The CDR3 is made up of 14 amino acids. The CDR3 reads CASSLSSGGETQYF. CDR3 sequence (DNA): TGTGCCAGCAGCTTATCTAGCGGGGGAGAGACCCAGTACTTC.

This sequence joins TRBV18 and TRBJ2-7; D unresolved. CDR3 length: 12 residues. Germline V gene lookup returns CDR1 KGHSH and CDR2 LQKENI. V was shortened by 6 bases and J by 3 bases, with 9 bases between the two germline ends. CDR3: CASSAEGYEQYF. The CDR3 region has the DNA TGTGCCAGCTCGGCGGAAGGCTACGAGCAGTACTTC.

The chain recombines TRBV2 with TRBJ2-2; maybe TRBD1 (6 bases). CDR3 length equals 15 residues. Trimming pared 4 bases from V and 4 bases from J, leaving 13 bases between. The germline CDR1 and CDR2 sequences are SNHLY and FYNNEI. The CDR3 DNA reads as TGTGCCAGCAGTGGGCTAGCCAGGGGCACCGGGGAGCTGTTTTTT. Translated, it gives CASSGLARGTGELFF.

The V call is TRBV11-2, the J call TRBJ2-2, with 7 bases that match TRBD2. CDR3 length equals 17 residues. Looked up from germline, CDR1 is SGHAT and CDR2 is FQNNGV. V lost 0 bases to trimming and J lost 1 base; unmatched junction nucleotides: 5. This CDR3 reads CASSLDFLAENTGELFF. CDR3 nucleotide sequence: TGTGCCAGCAGCTTAGACTTTCTAGCGGAGAACACCGGGGAGCTGTTTTTT.

This clone appeared once. The genes are TRBV6-6 and TRBJ1-2, with 9 bases that match TRBD1. This CDR3 region has 17 residues. Germline CDR1 is MNHNY and CDR2 is SVGAGI (reference sequence). V lost 5 bases to trimming and J lost 4 bases; unmatched junction nucleotides: 14. The DNA for the CDR3 is TGTGCCAGCAGTCATTCGTACCGGGACAGGGACTCCTATGGCTACACCTTC. It encodes CASSHSYRDRDSYGYTF.

The rearrangement links TRBV15 to TRBJ1-5; 7 nucleotides align to TRBD1. The CDR3 sequence is 14 residues long. V shed 5 bases and J 2 bases; nucleotides not matched to a gene: 3. Germline loops: CDR1 LNHNV, CDR2 YYDKDF (reference sequence). The CDR3 loop reads CATSPGQGNQPQHF. DNA of the CDR3: TGTGCCACCAGCCCAGGACAGGGCAATCAGCCCCAGCATTTT. Looking up the rest from reference TRBV15 and TRBJ1-5 gives the full variable domain: DAMVIQNPRYQVTQFGKPVTLSCSQTLNHNVMYWYQQKSSQAPKLLFHYYDKDFNNEADTPDNFQSRRPNTSFCFLDIRSPGLGDTAMYLCATSPGQGNQPQHFGDGTRLSIL.

The rearrangement uses TRBV4-1 and TRBJ1-2, with a weak D call TRBD1 (6 bases). V shed 4 bases and J shed 7 bases, with 19 bases lying between them. The CDR3 contains 15 residues. Germline V gene data show CDR1 as MGHRA and CDR2 as YSYEKL. The CDR3 protein is CASSPGPLTGFGYTF. The CDR3 DNA reads TGCGCCAGCAGCCCGGGGCCCTTAACAGGGTTTGGCTACACCTTC.

The chain joins TRBV30 to TRBJ1-3, with a weak D call TRBD1 (5 bases). CDR1 is GTSNPN, CDR2 SVGIG, per germline (reference sequence). V shed 0 bases and J shed 0 bases, with 9 bases lying between them. The CDR3 is 15 residues long. In DNA, the CDR3 is TGTGCCTGGAGTGTGTATACAGGCTCTGGAAACACCATATATTTT. Protein: CAWSVYTGSGNTIYF.